The rows below give T cell receptor beta chains drawn from one sample of a study of cytomegalovirus exposure and HLA in healthy donors. Measured with immunoSEQ multiplex PCR; TCRdb has only the in-frame clones, and not every one. This table holds 200,000 or so clones, over 70% found once. The sequenced sample was PBMCs. Receptors originate from a man aged 50-60 years in good health and CMV-seronegative. Each CDR3 is given with its conserved first and last residue. A D gene is named only where the DNA matches it firmly. Clone size appears in some rows only: once, few, many, or a class for an expanded clone.

DNA: TGTGCCAGCAGCTCCGGGACTAACTATGGCTACACCTTC
CDR3: CASSSGTNYGYTF
size: .
J: TRBJ1-2
D: .
V: TRBV7-9

DNA: TGTGCCAGCAGCCGTGGACTAGCGGGGTACACCGGGGAGCTGTTTTTT
CDR3: CASSRGLAGYTGELFF
size: .
J: TRBJ2-2
D: TRBD2
V: TRBV7-2

DNA: TGTGCCAGCAGCTCCGGGCAGGGAAGCACAGATACGCAGTATTTT
CDR3: CASSSGQGSTDTQYF
size: .
J: TRBJ2-3
D: .
V: TRBV5-4

DNA: TGTGCCAGCAGGAGGGACAGGGGAAATTCACCCCTCCACTTT
CDR3: CASRRDRGNSPLHF
size: .
J: TRBJ1-6
D: TRBD1
V: TRBV6-5

DNA: TGTGCCAGCACGCAGGGGACAACTAGCACAGATACGCAGTATTTT
CDR3: CASTQGTTSTDTQYF
size: .
J: TRBJ2-3
D: .
V: TRBV19

DNA: TGTGCCAGCAGCCCGGCTGGGGCCAACGTCCTGACTTTC
CDR3: CASSPAGANVLTF
size: .
J: TRBJ2-6
D: .
V: TRBV11-3

DNA: TGTGCCAGTAGTATCCTGGGACTACAAGAGACCCAGTACTTC
CDR3: CASSILGLQETQYF
size: .
J: TRBJ2-5
D: TRBD2
V: TRBV19

DNA: TGTGCCAGCAGTCCGGCCCGGGGGGGGCCAGTCACAGATACGCAGTATTTT
CDR3: CASSPARGGPVTDTQYF
size: .
J: TRBJ2-3
D: TRBD2
V: TRBV2

DNA: TGTGCCAGCAGCTTGGGACAGGGTTCCTATGGCTACACCTTC
CDR3: CASSLGQGSYGYTF
size: .
J: TRBJ1-2
D: TRBD1
V: TRBV5-6

DNA: TGTGCCAGTAGTTTACAGGGGCGCAACGATAAGCCACCCCTCCACTTT
CDR3: CASSLQGRNDKPPLHF
size: .
J: TRBJ1-6
D: TRBD1
V: TRBV19

DNA: TGTTCCAGCAGCTCAACAGGGGGGAATTCACCCCTCCACTTT
CDR3: CSSSSTGGNSPLHF
size: .
J: TRBJ1-6
D: TRBD1
V: TRBV7-9

DNA: TGTGCCAGCAGCTTCATAGCGGGGTCCTACAATGAGCAGTTCTTC
CDR3: CASSFIAGSYNEQFF
size: .
J: TRBJ2-1
D: TRBD2
V: TRBV2

DNA: TGTGCCAGTAGTATTGGTCGTTTAGGGGAGGATCAGCCCCAGCATTTT
CDR3: CASSIGRLGEDQPQHF
size: few
J: TRBJ1-5
D: .
V: TRBV19

DNA: TGCAGCTGGGGGGACAGGGGGTTTGAGCAGTTCTTC
CDR3: CSWGDRGFEQFF
size: .
J: TRBJ2-1
D: TRBD1
V: TRBV29-1

DNA: TGTGCCAGCAGAAGGACAGGGGGCTACTCACCCCTCCACTTT
CDR3: CASRRTGGYSPLHF
size: .
J: TRBJ1-6
D: TRBD1
V: TRBV27

DNA: TGCGCCAGCAGCCAAGATCTACCGGGAAGCACAGATACGCAGTATTTT
CDR3: CASSQDLPGSTDTQYF
size: .
J: TRBJ2-3
D: .
V: TRBV4-3

DNA: TGTGCCTGGAGTGACTCCCAGGCCGAGCAGTACTTC
CDR3: CAWSDSQAEQYF
size: .
J: TRBJ2-7
D: .
V: TRBV30

DNA: TGTGCCAGCAGCCCCGGGACTAGCGGGGGGGCGATCGGGGAGCTGTTTTTT
CDR3: CASSPGTSGGAIGELFF
size: .
J: TRBJ2-2
D: TRBD2
V: TRBV4-2

DNA: TGTGCCAGCAGCTTAACGGGACAGGGGAACTATGGCTACACCTTC
CDR3: CASSLTGQGNYGYTF
size: once
J: TRBJ1-2
D: TRBD1
V: TRBV7-2

DNA: TGTGCCAGCAGCGTCGACAGGGTAAATTCACCCCTCCACTTT
CDR3: CASSVDRVNSPLHF
size: .
J: TRBJ1-6
D: TRBD1
V: TRBV9

DNA: TGTGCCAGCAGCTCCTCTTGGCGGGGGGTTGGAGATACGCAGTATTTT
CDR3: CASSSSWRGVGDTQYF
size: .
J: TRBJ2-3
D: TRBD2
V: TRBV7-2

DNA: TGTGCCAGCAGTGAAGCGGGGAGACAGGGAAACTATGACTACACCTTC
CDR3: CASSEAGRQGNYDYTF
size: .
J: TRBJ1-2
D: TRBD1
V: TRBV6-1

DNA: TGTGCCACCCAGGAGCGGGGGGGCTCAAGCGGGGAGCTGTTTTTT
CDR3: CATQERGGSSGELFF
size: .
J: TRBJ2-2
D: TRBD2
V: TRBV7-2

DNA: TGTGCCAGCAGTGCCCGGGACGAGCAGTACTTC
CDR3: CASSARDEQYF
size: .
J: TRBJ2-7
D: .
V: TRBV2

DNA: TGTGCCAGCCGGGACATAGCCTACGAGCAGTACTTC
CDR3: CASRDIAYEQYF
size: few
J: TRBJ2-7
D: .
V: TRBV6-6

DNA: TGTGCCAGCAGCCTGACCGGGGGGACTGAAGCTTTCTTT
CDR3: CASSLTGGTEAFF
size: .
J: TRBJ1-1
D: .
V: TRBV6-5

DNA: TGTGCCAGCAGTCTTAGGGGCCTTGGGTTTATCTACGAGCAGTACTTC
CDR3: CASSLRGLGFIYEQYF
size: .
J: TRBJ2-7
D: .
V: TRBV7-8

DNA: TGTGCCAGTAGTACGGGGGGAGGCAATCAGCCCCAGCATTTT
CDR3: CASSTGGGNQPQHF
size: .
J: TRBJ1-5
D: .
V: TRBV19

DNA: TGTGCCATCCAAGGGGGACAGGGGGCAGCTTTCTTT
CDR3: CAIQGGQGAAFF
size: .
J: TRBJ1-1
D: TRBD1
V: TRBV10-3

DNA: TGTGCCAGCAGCCCACCACAGGGGACGAACACCGGGGAGCTGTTTTTT
CDR3: CASSPPQGTNTGELFF
size: few
J: TRBJ2-2
D: TRBD1
V: TRBV5-6

DNA: TGTGCCAGCAGCCCGGGACTGAAGGGTCAGCCCCAGCATTTT
CDR3: CASSPGLKGQPQHF
size: .
J: TRBJ1-5
D: .
V: TRBV2

DNA: TGTGCCAGCATTGAAAGGGGACAGAGCGGGGAGCTGTTTTTT
CDR3: CASIERGQSGELFF
size: .
J: TRBJ2-2
D: TRBD1
V: TRBV6-5

DNA: TGTGCCAGCAGTTACCCGCCCTTCAGGTCTAGGGGAGAGCAGTACTTC
CDR3: CASSYPPFRSRGEQYF
size: .
J: TRBJ2-7
D: .
V: TRBV6-6

DNA: TGTGCCAGCAGCCGTTCGCATATCGGCTATGGCTACACCTTC
CDR3: CASSRSHIGYGYTF
size: .
J: TRBJ1-2
D: .
V: TRBV27

DNA: TGCGCCAGCAGTGAGTCGCGGTGTGAGCAGTTCTTC
CDR3: CASSESRCEQFF
size: .
J: TRBJ2-1
D: .
V: TRBV10-1

DNA: TGTGCCAGCAGCCTGGGTCAGGGTGGCTACACCTTC
CDR3: CASSLGQGGYTF
size: once
J: TRBJ1-2
D: .
V: TRBV5-6

DNA: TGCGCCAGCAGCGTCCAGGGGACGCGTTCACCCCTCCACTTT
CDR3: CASSVQGTRSPLHF
size: .
J: TRBJ1-6
D: .
V: TRBV5-1

DNA: TGTGCCATAGGGACAGATGGCACTGAAGCTTTCTTT
CDR3: CAIGTDGTEAFF
size: .
J: TRBJ1-1
D: TRBD1
V: TRBV6-1

DNA: TGCGCCAGCAAATTAGGGACAGGGGGAACAGATACGCAGTATTTT
CDR3: CASKLGTGGTDTQYF
size: .
J: TRBJ2-3
D: TRBD1
V: TRBV5-1

DNA: TGTGCCAGCAGCCTCGGACTAGCAAGTGAGCAGTACTTC
CDR3: CASSLGLASEQYF
size: .
J: TRBJ2-7
D: TRBD2
V: TRBV7-6